This T cell receptor beta chain was observed in a study of T-cell reconstitution after alpha-beta-depleted transplantation in children. This clonotype has a handful of counts. Construction of the TCRbeta library involved unique molecular identifiers. TCRdb processed the PCR reads anew with MiXCR; each CDR3 protein has one entry. The sample consists of fewer than 550,000 distinct CDR3 sequences, roughly a tenth of them appearing once. The CDR3 has 11 residues. From germline, CDR1 is SGHAT and CDR2 FQNNGV. Trimming took off 7 bases at V and 9 bases at J, with 10 bases between the two ends. This sequence joins TRBV11-2 and TRBJ2-1, with D unclear. The sequence derives from a human donor who donated a stem cell graft to a child with acute myeloid leukemia. This sample comprised PBMCs from the stem cell graft donor, obtained from the stem cell graft. This CDR3 is CASTLLGEQFF. CDR3 DNA: TGTGCCAGCACCCTTCTCGGTGAGCAGTTCTTC.